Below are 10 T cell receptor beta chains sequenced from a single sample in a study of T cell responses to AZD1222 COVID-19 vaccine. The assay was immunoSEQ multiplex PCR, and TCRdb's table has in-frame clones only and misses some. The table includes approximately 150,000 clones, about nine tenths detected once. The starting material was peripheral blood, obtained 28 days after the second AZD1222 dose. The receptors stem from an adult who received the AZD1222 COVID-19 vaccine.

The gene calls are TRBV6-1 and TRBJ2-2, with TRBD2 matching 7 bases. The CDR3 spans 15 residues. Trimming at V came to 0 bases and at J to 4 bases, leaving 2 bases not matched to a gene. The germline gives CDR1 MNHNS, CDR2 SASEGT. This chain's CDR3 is CASSEAGGGTGELFF. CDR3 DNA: TGTGCCAGCAGTGAAGCTGGGGGGGGCACCGGGGAGCTGTTTTTT.

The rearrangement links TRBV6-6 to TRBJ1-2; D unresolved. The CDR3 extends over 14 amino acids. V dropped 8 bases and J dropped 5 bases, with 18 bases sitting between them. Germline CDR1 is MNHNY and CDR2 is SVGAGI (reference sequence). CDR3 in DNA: TGTGCCAGCGGGCGGTCGGCCAACTCGTATGGCTACACCTTC. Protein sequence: CASGRSANSYGYTF.

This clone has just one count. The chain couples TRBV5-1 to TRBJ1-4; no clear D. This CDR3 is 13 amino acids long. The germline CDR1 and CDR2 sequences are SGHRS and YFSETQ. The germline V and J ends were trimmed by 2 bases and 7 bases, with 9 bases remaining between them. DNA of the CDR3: TGCGCCAGCAGCTTCAGATTAGCTGAAAAACTGTTTTTT. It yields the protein CASSFRLAEKLFF.

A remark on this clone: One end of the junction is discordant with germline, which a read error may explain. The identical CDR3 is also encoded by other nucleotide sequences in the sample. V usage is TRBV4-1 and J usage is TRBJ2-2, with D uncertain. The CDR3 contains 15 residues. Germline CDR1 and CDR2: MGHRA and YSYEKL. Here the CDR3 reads CASSQPARFVGELFF. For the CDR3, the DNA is TGTGCCAGCAGCCAACCGGCCCGGTTTGTCGGGGAGCTGTTTTTT.

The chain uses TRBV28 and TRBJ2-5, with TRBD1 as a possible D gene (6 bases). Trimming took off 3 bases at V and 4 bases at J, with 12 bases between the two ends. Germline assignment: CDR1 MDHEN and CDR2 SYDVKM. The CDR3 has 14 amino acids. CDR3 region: CASSFITGLETQYF. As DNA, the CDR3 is TGTGCCAGCAGTTTTATTACAGGGTTAGAGACCCAGTACTTC.

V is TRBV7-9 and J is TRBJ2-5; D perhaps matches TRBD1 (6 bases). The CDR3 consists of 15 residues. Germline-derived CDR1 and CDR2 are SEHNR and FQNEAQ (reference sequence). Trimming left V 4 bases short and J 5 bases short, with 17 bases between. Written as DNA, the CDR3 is TGTGCCAGCAGCTCCCCTGTTGGGGGCAGGGAGACCCAGTACTTC. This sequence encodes CASSSPVGGRETQYF.

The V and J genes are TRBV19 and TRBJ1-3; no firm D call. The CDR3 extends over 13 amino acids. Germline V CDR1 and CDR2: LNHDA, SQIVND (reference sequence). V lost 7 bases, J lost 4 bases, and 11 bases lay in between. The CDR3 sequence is CASTKGSGNTIYF. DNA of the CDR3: TGTGCCAGTACCAAGGGTTCGGGAAACACCATATATTTT.

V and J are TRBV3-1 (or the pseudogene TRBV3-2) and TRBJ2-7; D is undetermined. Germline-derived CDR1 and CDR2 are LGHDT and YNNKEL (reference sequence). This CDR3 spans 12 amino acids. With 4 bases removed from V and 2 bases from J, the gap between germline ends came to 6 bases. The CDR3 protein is CASSPGPYEQYF. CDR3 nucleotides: TGTGCCAGCAGCCCCGGACCCTACGAGCAGTACTTC.

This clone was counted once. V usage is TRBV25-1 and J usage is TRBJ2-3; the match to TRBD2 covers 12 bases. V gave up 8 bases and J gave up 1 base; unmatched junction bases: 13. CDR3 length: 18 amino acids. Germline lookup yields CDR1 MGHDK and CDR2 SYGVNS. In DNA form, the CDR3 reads TGTGCCAGCCTGCCCCTAGCGGGGGGGCGTTTTCGCACAGATACGCAGTATTTT. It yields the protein CASLPLAGGRFRTDTQYF.

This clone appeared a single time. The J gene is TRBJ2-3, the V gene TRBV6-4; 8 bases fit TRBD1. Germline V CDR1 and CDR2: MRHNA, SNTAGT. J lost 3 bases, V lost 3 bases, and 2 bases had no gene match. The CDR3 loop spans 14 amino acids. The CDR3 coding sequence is TGTGCCAGCAGTGAGGGACAGGCTACAGATACGCAGTATTTT. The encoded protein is CASSEGQATDTQYF.